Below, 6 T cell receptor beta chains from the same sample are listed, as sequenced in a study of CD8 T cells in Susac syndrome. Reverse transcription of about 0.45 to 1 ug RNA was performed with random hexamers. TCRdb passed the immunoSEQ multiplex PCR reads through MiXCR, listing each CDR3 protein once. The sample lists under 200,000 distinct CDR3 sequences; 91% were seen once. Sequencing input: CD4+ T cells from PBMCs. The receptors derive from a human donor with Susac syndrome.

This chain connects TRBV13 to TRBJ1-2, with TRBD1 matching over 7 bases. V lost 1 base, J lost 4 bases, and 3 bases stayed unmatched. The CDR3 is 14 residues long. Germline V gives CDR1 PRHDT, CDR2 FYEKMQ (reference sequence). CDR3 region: CASSLAGQIYGYTF. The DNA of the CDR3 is TGTGCCAGCAGCTTAGCGGGACAGATCTATGGCTACACCTTC. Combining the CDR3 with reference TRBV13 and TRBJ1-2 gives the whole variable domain AAGVIQSPRHLIKEKRETATLKCYPIPRHDTVYWYQQGPGQDPQFLISFYEKMQSDKGSIPDRFSAQQFSDYHSELNMSSLELGDSALYFCASSLAGQIYGYTFGSGTRLTVV.

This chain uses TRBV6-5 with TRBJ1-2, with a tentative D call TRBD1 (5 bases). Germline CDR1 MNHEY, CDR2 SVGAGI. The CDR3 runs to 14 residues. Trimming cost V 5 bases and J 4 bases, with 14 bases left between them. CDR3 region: CASSGEGKSYGYTF. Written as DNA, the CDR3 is TGTGCCAGCAGTGGGGAGGGGAAGAGCTATGGCTACACCTTC.

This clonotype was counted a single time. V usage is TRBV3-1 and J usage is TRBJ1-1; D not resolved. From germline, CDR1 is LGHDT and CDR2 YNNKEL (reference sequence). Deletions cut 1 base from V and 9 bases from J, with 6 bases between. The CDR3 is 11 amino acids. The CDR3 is CASSQGPQAFF. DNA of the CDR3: TGTGCCAGCAGCCAAGGCCCCCAAGCTTTCTTT.

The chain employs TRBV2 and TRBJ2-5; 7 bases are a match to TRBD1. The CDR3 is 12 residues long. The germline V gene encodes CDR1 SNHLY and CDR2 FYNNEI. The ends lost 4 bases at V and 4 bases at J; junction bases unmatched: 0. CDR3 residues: CASSGQGETQYF. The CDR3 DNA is TGTGCCAGCAGTGGACAGGGAGAGACCCAGTACTTC.

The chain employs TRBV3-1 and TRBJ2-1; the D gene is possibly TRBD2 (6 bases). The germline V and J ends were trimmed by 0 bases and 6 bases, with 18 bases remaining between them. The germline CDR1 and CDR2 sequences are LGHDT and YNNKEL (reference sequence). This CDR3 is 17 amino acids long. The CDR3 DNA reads TGTGCCAGCAGCCAAGACTTAGCGGAAAGCTCACTCAATGAGCAGTTCTTC. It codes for CASSQDLAESSLNEQFF.

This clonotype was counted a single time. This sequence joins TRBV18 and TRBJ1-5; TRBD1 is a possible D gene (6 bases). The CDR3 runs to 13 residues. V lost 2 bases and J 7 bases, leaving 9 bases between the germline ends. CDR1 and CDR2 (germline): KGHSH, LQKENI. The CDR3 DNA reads TGTGCCAGCTCACCAGAACAGGGACAGCCCCAGCATTTT. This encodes CASSPEQGQPQHF.